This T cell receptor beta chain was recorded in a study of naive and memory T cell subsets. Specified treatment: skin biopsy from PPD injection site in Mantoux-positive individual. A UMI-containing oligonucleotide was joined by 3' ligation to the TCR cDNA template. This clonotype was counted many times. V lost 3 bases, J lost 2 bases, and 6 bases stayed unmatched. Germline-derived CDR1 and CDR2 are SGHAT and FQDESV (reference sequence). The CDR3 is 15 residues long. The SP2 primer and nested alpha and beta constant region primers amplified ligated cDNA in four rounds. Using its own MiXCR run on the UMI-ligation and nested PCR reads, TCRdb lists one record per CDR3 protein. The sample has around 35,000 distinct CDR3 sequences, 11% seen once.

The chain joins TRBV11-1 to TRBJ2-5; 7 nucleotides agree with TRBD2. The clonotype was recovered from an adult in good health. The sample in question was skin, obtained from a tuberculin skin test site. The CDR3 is CASSLMAGEQETQYF. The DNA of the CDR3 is TGTGCCAGCAGCTTGATGGCGGGGGAACAAGAGACCCAGTACTTC.